This TCR beta chain was found in a study of blood T cells in healthy people across ages. On the study more broadly: Capture via template switching afforded approximately one barcoded beta molecule per two T cells.

Through a sample-barcoded 5' primer and a J-beta primer mix, a second PCR was run for 7 to 11 cycles. TCRdb re-called the 5' RACE reads with MiXCR, one entry per CDR3 protein. Among some 800,000 distinct CDR3 sequences listed, 25% were seen once. The CDR3 contains 15 residues. Germline V gene lookup returns CDR1 SQVTM and CDR2 ANQGSEA. The V and J ends lost 3 bases and 5 bases respectively, with 19 bases between them. The same sample was also used in a study of T cells of mothers and their children.

The TCR sequence derives from a boy aged 10-17 years in good health. The genes are TRBV29-1 and TRBJ2-5, with D perhaps being TRBD1 or TRBD2 (5 bases each). Specimen: blood. The CDR3 is CSVDRGALSPETQYF. CDR3 in DNA: TGCAGCGTTGATCGAGGGGCCCTTTCTCCGGAGACCCAGTACTTC.